This passage covers 22 T cell receptor beta chains from one sample sequenced in a study of CD8 T cells in ankylosing spondylitis. Study-level results: Characteristic, it appeared, of ankylosing spondylitis blood was a TCR beta motif of eight highly homologous variants.

No cognate antigen is known for these TCRs. TCRdb re-called the 5' RACE reads with MiXCR, one entry per CDR3 protein. Of around 490,000 distinct CDR3 sequences listed, about 5.7% are singletons. The sequenced sample consisted of blood, either unsorted or a sorted T cell fraction (not recorded which). These receptors were obtained from a male donor with ankylosing spondylitis.

This clonotype was seen only a few times. The genes are TRBV6-1 and TRBJ2-1; D unclear. Trimming removed 6 bases from V and 4 bases from J, with 16 bases in between. The CDR3 contains 15 residues. Germline CDR1 reads MNHNS; CDR2 reads SASEGT. CDR3 sequence (DNA): TGTGCCAGCAGACTACTTAGAGAATCTTACAATGAGCAGTTCTTC. This translates into CASRLLRESYNEQFF.

The sample holds many counts of this clonotype. The chain combines TRBV5-1 with TRBJ2-3; tentatively, D is TRBD2 (5 bases). The ends were cut back, 1 base at V and 6 bases at J, with 12 bases in the middle. Germline assignment: CDR1 SGHRS and CDR2 YFSETQ. The CDR3 spans 14 residues. For the CDR3, the DNA is TGCGCCAGCAGCTTGTCACCGGGAAGGGATACGCAGTATTTT. As protein: CASSLSPGRDTQYF.

This clonotype was seen at least ten times. This chain uses TRBV6-2 or TRBV6-3 with TRBJ2-3; D remains ambiguous. The CDR3 loop spans 14 amino acids. The germline V and J ends were trimmed by 7 bases and 2 bases, with 13 bases remaining between them. The germline V gene encodes CDR1 MNHEY and CDR2 SVGEGT. The CDR3 sequence: CASNDQSITDTQYF. The CDR3 coding sequence is TGTGCCAGCAACGATCAATCTATCACAGATACGCAGTATTTT.

The table lists this clonotype with many counts. The rearrangement uses TRBV4-2 and TRBJ2-3, with 9 nucleotides matching TRBD2. The germline CDR1 and CDR2 sequences are LGHNA and YNFKEQ. The CDR3 sequence is 16 residues long. Unmatched junction bases numbered 9, after V lost 4 bases and J lost 4 bases. For the CDR3, the DNA is TGTGCCAGCAGCCCGATTAGCGGGAGAGGGCCAGATACGCAGTATTTT. Translation: CASSPISGRGPDTQYF.

The table lists this clonotype with many counts. The chain carries TRBV5-1 and TRBJ2-2, with D perhaps TRBD2 (5 bases). The germline V gene has CDR1 SGHRS and CDR2 YFSETQ. Trimming pared 3 bases from V and 1 base from J, leaving 7 bases between. The CDR3 spans 14 residues. CDR3 residues: CASSSGLNTGELFF. The CDR3 nucleotides read TGCGCCAGCAGCTCTGGACTGAACACCGGGGAGCTGTTTTTT. The full variable domain, its missing parts supplied by reference TRBV5-1 and TRBJ2-2, is KAGVTQTPRYLIKTRGQQVTLSCSPISGHRSVSWYQQTPGQGLQFLFEYFSETQRNKGNFPGRFSGRQFSNSRSEMNVSTLELGDSALYLCASSSGLNTGELFFGEGSRLTVL.

This clonotype was recorded at least ten times. The rearrangement uses TRBV6-2 or TRBV6-3 and TRBJ2-2, with D perhaps matching TRBD2 (6 bases). The ends were cut back, 6 bases at V and 6 bases at J, with 11 bases in the middle. The V gene's germline CDR1 is MNHEY and CDR2 SVGEGT. This CDR3 comprises 13 residues. This chain's CDR3 is CASRTRSAGELFF. The CDR3 DNA reads as TGTGCCAGCAGGACTAGAAGCGCCGGGGAGCTGTTTTTT.

This clonotype was recorded many times. The rearrangement joins TRBV4-3 to TRBJ2-7; the D gene is possibly TRBD2 (6 bases). CDR1 is LGHNA, CDR2 YSLEER, per germline. V shed 2 bases and J shed 6 bases, with 8 bases lying between them. This CDR3 comprises 12 residues. Here the CDR3 DNA reads TGCGCCAGCAGCCAATTGGGGGGCGAGCAGTACTTC. Its translation is CASSQLGGEQYF.

This clonotype was seen many times. CDR3 amino acids: CASSPNVWGYYGYTF. In DNA form, the CDR3 reads TGTGCCAGCAGCCCGAACGTCTGGGGATACTATGGCTACACCTTC. This rearrangement joins TRBV7-9 to TRBJ1-2, with unresolved D. With 5 bases removed from V and 3 bases from J, the gap between germline ends came to 16 bases. The CDR3 consists of 15 residues. CDR1 is SEHNR and CDR2 is FQNEAQ in the germline V gene (reference sequence).

The table lists this clonotype with many counts. V and J are TRBV11-2 and TRBJ1-3; TRBD1 might be the D (6 bases). This CDR3 contains 15 residues. The V end was cut by 5 bases, the J end by 0 bases, with 11 bases between. From germline, CDR1 is SGHAT and CDR2 FQNNGV. The CDR3 protein is CASSPRTDSGNTIYF. The CDR3 coding sequence is TGTGCCAGCAGCCCCCGGACAGACTCTGGAAACACCATATATTTT.

This clonotype was observed at least ten times. This chain connects TRBV24-1 to TRBJ1-5; 10 bases match TRBD1. The CDR3 is 16 amino acids. In germline, CDR1 is KGHDR, CDR2 SFDVKD. Unmatched junction bases numbered 9, after V lost 7 bases and J lost 4 bases. CDR3 DNA sequence: TGTGCCACCAGCGCCCGGGACAGGGGACGTAATCAGCCCCAGCATTTT. Amino acid sequence: CATSARDRGRNQPQHF.

This clonotype showed up many times. The J gene is TRBJ1-6, the V gene TRBV5-1, with unresolved D. The CDR3 loop spans 15 amino acids. The V gene's germline CDR1 is SGHRS and CDR2 YFSETQ. Deletions cut 1 base from V and 8 bases from J, with 13 bases between. CDR3 amino acids: CASSLWQSGYSPLHF. As DNA, the CDR3 is TGCGCCAGCAGCTTGTGGCAGAGTGGGTATTCACCCCTCCACTTT.

This clonotype was picked up many times. V is TRBV11-2 and J is TRBJ2-6; D call uncertain. Deletions cut 3 bases from V and 4 bases from J, with 10 bases between. The CDR3 runs 15 residues. CDR1 and CDR2 (germline): SGHAT, FQNNGV. The DNA for the CDR3 is TGTGCCAGCAGCTTTAGCTACCCCGGGGCCAACGTCCTGACTTTC. As protein: CASSFSYPGANVLTF.

The V call is TRBV5-5, the J call TRBJ2-3; TRBD2 might be the D (5 bases). Trimming took off 4 bases at V and 6 bases at J, with 15 bases between the two ends. The CDR3 contains 14 residues. Germline V gene sequence: CDR1 SGHKS, CDR2 YYEKEE (reference sequence). CDR3 sequence reads: CASSPGFGMDTQYF. DNA of the CDR3: TGTGCCAGCAGCCCTGGGTTCGGGATGGATACGCAGTATTTT.

This clonotype was recorded at least ten times. The chain uses TRBV6-6 and TRBJ2-2, with D tentatively TRBD1 (6 bases). CDR1 is MNHNY, CDR2 SVGAGI, per germline (reference sequence). The V and J ends lost 6 bases and 4 bases respectively, with 9 bases between them. The CDR3 consists of 13 residues. The CDR3 DNA reads TGTGCCAGCAGCCCAGGGGTCACCGGGGAGCTGTTTTTT. Translation gives CASSPGVTGELFF.

This clonotype was seen many times. The rearrangement uses TRBV29-1 and TRBJ2-3, with D perhaps matching TRBD2 (6 bases). This CDR3 has 14 amino acids. CDR1 and CDR2 (germline): SQVTM, ANQGSEA. Trimming left V 1 base short and J 2 bases short, with 10 bases between. CDR3 DNA: TGCAGCGTTGAAGGGCTAGCGACCACAGATACGCAGTATTTT. Translation gives CSVEGLATTDTQYF.

This clonotype turned up a few times. The J gene is TRBJ2-2, the V gene TRBV28, with D possibly TRBD2 on 6 matching bases. CDR1 and CDR2 (germline): MDHEN, SYDVKM. This CDR3 is 16 amino acids long. The V end lost 5 bases, the J end lost 5 bases, and 18 bases lay between the germline ends. The CDR3 DNA follows: TGTGCCAGCAGTCCCCCATGGGGGGAAGGGACCGGGGAGCTGTTTTTT. Its translation: CASSPPWGEGTGELFF.

This clonotype was seen a few times. V and J are TRBV15 and TRBJ2-1, with 10 bases that match TRBD2. The CDR3 consists of 15 residues. The junction had 4 bases not matched to a gene; V was cut back by 3 bases and J by 5 bases. The germline CDR1 and CDR2 sequences are LNHNV and YYDKDF (reference sequence). CDR3 bases: TGTGCCACCAGCAGTCGGACTAGCGGTGACAATGAGCAGTTCTTC. Translated: CATSSRTSGDNEQFF.

This clonotype occurred many times. The J gene is TRBJ1-1, the V gene TRBV5-1; 7 nucleotides agree with TRBD1. This CDR3 comprises 13 residues. The junction had 6 bases not matched to a gene; V was cut back by 4 bases and J by 6 bases. Looked up from germline, CDR1 is SGHRS and CDR2 is YFSETQ. CDR3 sequence reads: CASSLQGWSEAFF. In DNA, the CDR3 is TGCGCCAGCAGCCTACAGGGGTGGTCTGAAGCTTTCTTT.

This clonotype was recorded many times. The rearrangement uses TRBV27 and TRBJ1-1; 8 bases are a match to TRBD1. The CDR3 length is 17 residues. The ends lost 0 bases at V and 1 base at J; junction bases unmatched: 7. From germline, CDR1 is MNHEY and CDR2 SMNVEV (reference sequence). CDR3: CASSLSFRGRGNTEAFF. Written as DNA, the CDR3 is TGTGCCAGCAGTTTATCTTTCAGGGGGCGCGGGAACACTGAAGCTTTCTTT.

The chain recombines TRBV11-2 with TRBJ2-1; D may be TRBD2 (5 bases). The germline gives CDR1 SGHAT, CDR2 FQNNGV. The CDR3 is made up of 13 amino acids. V dropped 4 bases and J dropped 10 bases, with 14 bases sitting between them. The CDR3 nucleotides are TGTGCCAGCAGCTCACCGGGTGGCGGGGAGCAGTTCTTC. Its translation is CASSSPGGGEQFF.

This chain uses TRBV2 with TRBJ2-1; TRBD2 is a possible D gene (6 bases). The CDR3 runs to 14 residues. The V gene lost 6 bases and the J gene lost 3 bases, with 12 bases spanning the gap. Germline V gene lookup returns CDR1 SNHLY and CDR2 FYNNEI. CDR3 amino acids: CASSRTSIYNEQFF. CDR3 nucleotide sequence: TGTGCCAGCAGCAGAACTAGCATCTACAATGAGCAGTTCTTC.

This clonotype appeared many times. The chain joins TRBV29-1 to TRBJ2-1; 8 nucleotides match TRBD1. V lost 4 bases, J lost 1 base, and 9 bases stayed unmatched. Germline-derived CDR1 and CDR2 are SQVTM and ANQGSEA. The CDR3 length is 16 residues. In DNA, the CDR3 is TGCAGCGTTGTGGACAGGGACGCCAAATCCTACAATGAGCAGTTCTTC. Translated, it gives CSVVDRDAKSYNEQFF.